These T cell receptor beta chains were read from a single sample in a study of CD8 T cells in ankylosing spondylitis. MiXCR, applied by TCRdb to the 5' RACE reads, yields one record per CDR3 protein. The sample has some 840,000 distinct CDR3 sequences, around 11% seen once. The sequencing sample was made of blood, either unsorted or a sorted T cell fraction (not recorded which). The receptor source for this set is a male donor with ankylosing spondylitis. Both conserved end residues are part of each CDR3. Each record gives: D gene, J gene, V gene, CDR3 length, CDR3 protein. D genes are given only for firm matches.

- TRBJ2-1 TRBV20-1 15 CSARPYYSSYNEQFF
- TRBJ2-3 TRBV20-1 13 CSAEGQYTDTQYF
- TRBJ2-5 TRBV28 14 CASSSLPAFGTQYF
- TRBJ1-6 TRBV30 15 CACRDQGIYNSPLHF
- TRBJ1-2 TRBV12-3/TRBV12-4 13 CASSLRRGSGYTF
- TRBJ2-1 TRBV29-1 14 CSVEWASSYNEQFF
TRBD2 TRBJ2-1 TRBV7-9 14 CASSLVTSGGSQIF
- TRBJ1-2 TRBV5-1 15 CASSSTRVANYGYTF
- TRBJ1-4 TRBV29-1 12 CSVATDWEKLFF
- TRBJ1-6 TRBV5-1 15 CARPRWVPPDSPLHF
- TRBJ2-1 TRBV7-2 15 CASSLEGLGGNEQFF
TRBD2 TRBJ2-3 TRBV20-1 16 CSAGGTSGRTGDTQYF
- TRBJ1-2 TRBV7-3 16 CASSLIGGGSWYGYTF
- TRBJ1-1 TRBV6-5 12 CASSYSNGKAFF
TRBD1 TRBJ2-5 TRBV6-1 14 CASSNRGHGETQYF
TRBD1 TRBJ2-7 TRBV7-2 15 CASSSLGQGPYEQYF
- TRBJ2-7 TRBV29-1 12 CSVVSQGYEQYF
- TRBJ1-4 TRBV28 14 CASVLGGAGEKLFF
TRBD1 TRBJ2-3 TRBV6-5 15 CASSYSGQATDTQYF
TRBD1 TRBJ1-6 TRBV5-1 15 CASSLWDRANSPLHF
TRBD1 TRBJ2-1 TRBV28 16 CASSSGQGRLDNEQFF
- TRBJ1-2 TRBV30 13 CAWSAQGISGYTF
- TRBJ2-3 TRBV29-1 14 CSVERGFGVDTQYF
- TRBJ1-1 TRBV18 13 CASSPQMNTEAFF
TRBD2 TRBJ2-7 TRBV5-1 18 CASSLRASSGRSSYEQYF
- TRBJ1-5 TRBV6-5 15 CASSYSIGNDQPQHF
- TRBJ2-1 TRBV20-1 15 CSTILGASSYNEQFF
TRBD1 TRBJ2-1 TRBV4-2 14 CASSRRDSDNEQFF
- TRBJ1-5 TRBV20-1 12 CSAGGGDRPQHF
- TRBJ2-5 TRBV7-6 16 CASSYGRQGDGETQYF
- TRBJ2-7 TRBV4-1 13 CASSQEVRRFRYF
- TRBJ2-1 TRBV6-6 11 CASTMLGGQFF
- TRBJ2-1 TRBV5-1 14 CASSGGRRLGEQFF
- TRBJ2-5 TRBV12-3/TRBV12-4 19 CAISSVNPLGPSIEETQYF
- TRBJ1-6 TRBV5-1 14 CASSRDTHNSPLHF
- TRBJ2-1 TRBV7-9 13 CASSPPSGREQFF
- TRBJ2-2 TRBV7-2 15 CASSFVSLHTGELFF
- TRBJ2-2 TRBV20-1 14 CSARWGRLTGELFF
- TRBJ1-2 TRBV29-1 12 CSATGASGGYTF
- TRBJ2-1 TRBV10-1 14 CASSESTSYNEQFF
TRBD2 TRBJ2-1 TRBV10-3 17 CAISSPYLAGGRNEQFF
- TRBJ1-2 TRBV5-1 17 CASSYSRGVPWVYGYTF
TRBD1 TRBJ2-1 TRBV2 15 CASSVRQGAFYEQFF
TRBD2 TRBJ2-1 TRBV6-2/TRBV6-3 19 CASSYSRRASGSRYNEQFF
TRBD2 TRBJ2-3 TRBV15 16 CATSRVGLAGSYTQYF
TRBD2 TRBJ2-3 TRBV7-2 16 CASSLRLAGGPDTQYF
TRBD2 TRBJ2-1 TRBV27 19 CASMLGTSGDQGPYNEQFF
TRBD2 TRBJ2-1 TRBV10-3 17 CAISGTSGGNTYNEQFF
- TRBJ2-3 TRBV20-1 14 CSASKRGPTDTQYF
- TRBJ1-2 TRBV4-3 15 CASSQGRSANYGYTF
- TRBJ1-6 TRBV6-1 15 CASRGTLLVNSPLHF
- TRBJ1-1 TRBV29-1 12 CSVWNGDTEAFF
- TRBJ2-3 TRBV10-3 17 CAISGGTALKLTDTQYF
- TRBJ2-5 TRBV7-2 11 CASRLLETQYF
- TRBJ2-7 TRBV12-3/TRBV12-4 13 CASSLQVRGEQYF
- TRBJ2-7 TRBV5-1 14 CASSLVQPLYEQYF
TRBD1 TRBJ1-5 TRBV6-2/TRBV6-3 18 CASSWTGSSFYSNQPQHF
TRBD1 TRBJ1-5 TRBV20-1 17 CSARGIPGQNSNQPQHF
- TRBJ2-2 TRBV6-1 13 CASSRQTTGELFF
TRBD1 TRBJ1-5 TRBV20-1 16 CSARRMGTGENQPQHF